By frequency in the sample, the clone carrying this TCR beta chain is medium-sized (0.01 to 0.1%). The antigen is unknown. The sample comes from a study of siplizumab effects on memory and regulatory T cells. Notes on the study in general: Tracing alloreactive clones into unstimulated subsets worked for only a minor fraction of them. Apparently key alloresponse contributors, naive T cells also seemed more diverse than memory cells. With siplizumab, Treg-derived clones averaged roughly 62% of mappable alloreactive CD4+ clones, versus approximately 29% in controls.

CDR3 length: 15 amino acids. Assayed TCR templates numbered about 10^5 for each sample. Clones were read by immunoSEQ multiplex PCR, and TCRdb kept only the in-frame ones, dropping some. Of 13,000 or so clones in the sample, under 40% are singletons; the top ten hold around 9.1%. Coculturing was carried out on the mixed lymphocyte reaction cells. It lasted 6 days and was done at 37°C. Material: CFSE-low (dividing) CD8+ T cells sorted from an allogeneic mixed lymphocyte reaction. This clonotype was obtained from a human donor in good health; the cells came from an allogeneic mixed lymphocyte reaction. V gene TRBV1 combines with J gene TRBJ2-3; TRBD2, the D gene given by the table, was not confirmed from the DNA. TRBV1 is described as a pseudogene. The CDR3 loop is CTSRYGTTPPDTQYF. CDR3 sequence (DNA): TGCACCAGCAGATACGGGACTACCCCTCCAGATACGCAGTATTTT.